The 28 T cell receptor beta chains below come from one sample, sequenced in a study of blood T cell repertoires in COVID-19. TCRdb's table, derived via immunoSEQ multiplex PCR, lists solely in-frame clones and lacks some. The sample comprises about 150,000 clones, approximately 92% of which are singletons, and around 15% rests with the top ten. The specimen was peripheral blood. These receptors were taken from a middle-aged woman with acute or convalescent COVID-19.

This clone was detected once. The chain is built from TRBV5-1 and TRBJ1-3; no clear D. The germline V gene has CDR1 SGHRS and CDR2 YFSETQ. Trimming pared 0 bases from V and 4 bases from J, leaving 14 bases between. The CDR3 is made up of 16 amino acids. CDR3 coding DNA: TGCGCCAGCAGCTTGGTTCCCTCTCAAGCCGGAAACACCATATATTTT. Encoded protein: CASSLVPSQAGNTIYF.

The chain has TRBV30 and TRBJ1-6; TRBD1 matches at 9 bases. CDR3 length: 14 residues. Germline V gives CDR1 GTSNPN, CDR2 SVGIG (reference sequence). V was pared by 5 bases and J by 5 bases, with 4 bases of the junction left unmatched. CDR3 DNA: TGTGCCTGGGGTGGACAGGGGAATAATTCACCCCTCCACTTT. Translated, it gives CAWGGQGNNSPLHF.

CDR3 sequence: CASSYGGEITGYTF. In DNA, the CDR3 is TGTGCCAGCAGTTACGGCGGGGAGATCACGGGCTACACCTTC. The chain couples TRBV6-6 to TRBJ1-2; D remains ambiguous. The germline gives CDR1 MNHNY, CDR2 SVGAGI (reference sequence). This CDR3 has 14 residues. V was trimmed by 2 bases and J by 8 bases, leaving 15 bases between them.

J is TRBJ2-2 and V is TRBV7-9, with TRBD1 matching over 10 bases. Germline loops: CDR1 SEHNR, CDR2 FQNEAQ (reference sequence). Trimming took 5 bases from V and 3 from J; bases not matched to a gene: 6. The CDR3 is 16 amino acids. The CDR3, as DNA: TGTGCCAGCAGCCCAGACAGGGGGCGCGACACCGGGGAGCTGTTTTTT. The encoded protein is CASSPDRGRDTGELFF.

The genes are TRBV7-3 and TRBJ2-7, with a possible D match to TRBD1 (7 bases). Germline CDR1 reads SGHTA; CDR2 reads FQGTGA. The CDR3 loop spans 14 amino acids. The V end lost 4 bases, the J end lost 6 bases, and 16 bases lay between the germline ends. CDR3 residues: CASSSQGGVGEQYF. Here the CDR3 DNA reads TGTGCCAGCAGCTCCCAGGGGGGAGTGGGCGAGCAGTACTTC.

This sequence joins TRBV14 and TRBJ2-5; maybe TRBD1 (6 bases). The CDR3 is made up of 15 amino acids. V lost 4 bases to trimming and J lost 2 bases, with 14 bases between them. Germline V gene sequence: CDR1 SGHDN, CDR2 FVKESK. The CDR3: CASSPFKGTQETQYF. In DNA form, the CDR3 reads TGTGCCAGCAGCCCCTTCAAAGGGACACAAGAGACCCAGTACTTC.

The V call is TRBV29-1, the J call TRBJ2-7, with D tentatively TRBD1 (5 bases). The CDR3 has 15 residues. The ends were cut back, 2 bases at V and 5 bases at J, with 19 bases in the middle. In germline, CDR1 is SQVTM, CDR2 ANQGSEA. The chain's CDR3 is CSVELHTGSPHEQYF. The CDR3 DNA is TGCAGCGTTGAACTCCATACAGGTTCCCCTCACGAGCAGTACTTC.

V is TRBV28 and J is TRBJ1-1, with 8 nucleotides matching TRBD1. This CDR3 has 16 amino acids. Trimming at V came to 5 bases and at J to 2 bases, leaving 10 bases not matched to a gene. Germline V gives CDR1 MDHEN, CDR2 SYDVKM. The CDR3, as DNA: TGTGCCAGCAGTACCCCCGGACAGGGCCGAAACACTGAAGCTTTCTTT. It is translated as CASSTPGQGRNTEAFF.

CDR3 residues: CASSQQGSGSLVGQPQHF. The CDR3 coding sequence is TGTGCCAGCAGCCAACAGGGAAGTGGATCCCTAGTGGGTCAGCCCCAGCATTTT. The J gene is TRBJ1-5, the V gene TRBV7-2; possibly TRBD1 for D (6 bases). Trimming pared 5 bases from V and 6 bases from J, leaving 26 bases between. The CDR3 contains 18 residues. From germline, CDR1 is SGHTA and CDR2 FQGNSA.

The V and J genes are TRBV10-3 and TRBJ2-3; TRBD2 is a possible D gene (5 bases). Germline loops: CDR1 ENHRY, CDR2 SYGVKD. The CDR3 sequence is 12 residues long. V was shortened by 5 bases and J by 7 bases, with 10 bases between the two germline ends. CDR3 sequence: CAISSGLNTQYF. In nucleotides, the CDR3 is TGTGCCATCAGTTCGGGATTAAATACGCAGTATTTT.

V and J are TRBV6-1 and TRBJ2-7, with 10 bases matching TRBD2. After removal of 2 bases from V and 3 bases from J, the junction contained 7 bases not matched to a gene. Germline lookup yields CDR1 MNHNS and CDR2 SASEGT. CDR3 size: 16 residues. CDR3 in DNA: TGTGCCAGCAGTGAATGGGTGCCTAGCGGGGGCTACGAGCAGTACTTC. Protein product: CASSEWVPSGGYEQYF.

The chain is built from TRBV9 and TRBJ2-3, with 11 bases aligning to TRBD2. V dropped 3 bases and J dropped 0; count of bases not matched to a gene: 6. In germline, CDR1 is SGDLS, CDR2 YYNGEE. The CDR3 runs 17 residues. This chain's CDR3 is CASSAGSGGASTDTQYF. The DNA for the CDR3 is TGTGCCAGCAGCGCCGGTAGCGGGGGGGCAAGCACAGATACGCAGTATTTT.

The table lists this clone with a count of one. This sequence joins TRBV3-1 (or the pseudogene TRBV3-2) and TRBJ1-6; tentatively, D is TRBD1 (5 bases). Germline assignment: CDR1 LGHDT and CDR2 YNNKEL (reference sequence). Trimming removed 0 bases at V and 8 bases at J, with 14 bases between. The CDR3 is made up of 16 amino acids. The DNA for the CDR3 is TGTGCCAGCAGCCAAGAGTTGGCAGGGAGGGATTCACCCCTCCACTTT. This sequence encodes CASSQELAGRDSPLHF.

The chain couples TRBV5-1 to TRBJ2-7, with D perhaps matching TRBD2 (5 bases). Germline CDR1 reads SGHRS; CDR2 reads YFSETQ. V gave up 0 bases and J gave up 5 bases, with 15 bases separating them. CDR3 length: 15 residues. The CDR3 loop is CASSLVGEPSDEQYF. CDR3 sequence (DNA): TGCGCCAGCAGCTTGGTGGGAGAGCCTTCGGACGAGCAGTACTTC.

This clone was observed once. CDR3 amino acids: CASSMDQRIFNEQFF. The CDR3 region has the DNA TGTGCCAGTAGTATGGATCAGCGGATCTTCAATGAGCAGTTCTTC. J is TRBJ2-1 and V is TRBV19, with a possible D match to TRBD2 (5 bases). The CDR3 is 15 residues long. V lost 3 bases to trimming and J lost 6 bases, with 15 bases between them. Per the germline V gene, CDR1 is LNHDA and CDR2 is SQIVND (reference sequence).

V gene TRBV24-1 combines with J gene TRBJ1-2; a possible D gene is TRBD1 (5 bases). Germline V lookup: CDR1 KGHDR, CDR2 SFDVKD. V lost 1 base, J lost 8 bases, and 10 bases lay in between. This CDR3 comprises 13 residues. Written as DNA, the CDR3 is TGTGCCACCAGTGATTTTTCAGGGAACGGCTACACCTTC. Its translation: CATSDFSGNGYTF.

The CDR3 protein is CASSRRDLAGETQYF. The CDR3 DNA is TGCGCCAGCAGCCGCCGGGACCTAGCGGGAGAGACCCAGTACTTC. The V gene is TRBV4-1, the J gene TRBJ2-5; 8 nucleotides agree with TRBD2. The germline V gene encodes CDR1 MGHRA and CDR2 YSYEKL. The V gene end was trimmed by 4 bases and the J gene end by 4 bases; junction bases not matched to a gene: 8. This CDR3 contains 15 residues.

This clone was seen just once. The chain uses TRBV6-5 and TRBJ1-5; D unclear. The CDR3 loop spans 14 amino acids. With 8 bases removed from V and 3 bases from J, the gap between germline ends came to 14 bases. Germline-derived CDR1 and CDR2 are MNHEY and SVGAGI. CDR3 region: CASVQGRNNQPQHF. The CDR3 DNA reads TGTGCCAGCGTCCAAGGGAGGAACAATCAGCCCCAGCATTTT.

The chain couples TRBV9 to TRBJ2-3, with TRBD2 matching 12 bases. CDR1 SGDLS and CDR2 YYNGEE come from the germline V gene. This CDR3 comprises 16 residues. J gave up 1 base and V 0 bases, and 0 bases lay outside the gene matches. CDR3 nucleotide sequence: TGTGCCAGCAGCGTAGGGACTAGCGGGGGCACAGATACGCAGTATTTT. Its translation is CASSVGTSGGTDTQYF.

J is TRBJ2-6 and V is TRBV10-1; 7 bases match TRBD1. V trimming: 11 bases; J trimming: 2 bases; junction bases outside the gene matches: 12. Per the germline V gene, CDR1 is WNHNN and CDR2 is SYGVQD (reference sequence). This CDR3 comprises 16 residues. The CDR3 sequence is CAERRQGSAGANVLTF. Here the CDR3 DNA reads TGCGCCGAGAGAAGACAGGGATCAGCTGGGGCCAACGTCCTGACTTTC.

The chain carries TRBV7-3 and TRBJ2-7, with a weak D call TRBD2 (5 bases). The V end lost 3 bases, the J end lost 3 bases, and 9 bases lay between the germline ends. This CDR3 is built from 13 residues. Germline CDR1 reads SGHTA; CDR2 reads FQGTGA. The CDR3 here is CASSLSGDYEQYF. DNA for the CDR3: TGTGCCAGCAGCTTGTCCGGGGACTACGAGCAGTACTTC.

The chain joins TRBV6-5 to TRBJ2-2, with D maybe TRBD1 (5 bases). CDR1 and CDR2 from the germline V gene are MNHEY and SVGAGI. V was shortened by 6 bases and J by 7 bases, with 9 bases between the two germline ends. The CDR3 spans 12 residues. The CDR3 here is CASSDSDGELFF. The CDR3 coding sequence is TGTGCCAGCAGCGACAGTGACGGGGAGCTGTTTTTT.

The chain carries TRBV27 and TRBJ1-1; the D gene is possibly TRBD1 (6 bases). Germline V CDR1 and CDR2: MNHEY, SMNVEV (reference sequence). This CDR3 spans 14 amino acids. Between the trimmed V and J ends, which lost 8 bases and 1 base, there was a span of 14 bases. CDR3 DNA sequence: TGTGCCAGCGTGGAAGGGGGGGGGAACACTGAAGCTTTCTTT. Its translation: CASVEGGGNTEAFF.

The count of this clone is one. The genes are TRBV11-2 and TRBJ1-1; 7 bases fit TRBD1. The CDR3 covers 13 residues. CDR1 is SGHAT, CDR2 FQNNGV, per germline. V lost 8 bases to trimming and J lost 4 bases; unmatched junction nucleotides: 7. The DNA for the CDR3 is TGTGCCAGCCACCAGGGGGTGGGCACTGAAGCTTTCTTT. Amino acids: CASHQGVGTEAFF.

V is TRBV25-1 and J is TRBJ2-6; perhaps TRBD1 as D (6 bases). CDR3 length equals 18 residues. CDR1 and CDR2 from the germline V gene are MGHDK and SYGVNS. Trimming pared 6 bases from V and 0 bases from J, leaving 18 bases between. Here the CDR3 DNA reads TGTGCCAGCAGCCCCCCCAGGGACAAACCCTCTGGGGCCAACGTCCTGACTTTC. Encoded protein: CASSPPRDKPSGANVLTF.

This clone was observed once. The rearrangement links TRBV30 to TRBJ2-1; 10 bases map to TRBD2. V gave up 1 base and J gave up 3 bases; unmatched junction bases: 3. CDR1 GTSNPN and CDR2 SVGIG come from the germline V gene (reference sequence). The CDR3 runs to 15 residues. CDR3: CAWSARTSGYNEQFF. For the CDR3, the DNA is TGTGCCTGGAGTGCCCGGACTAGCGGCTACAATGAGCAGTTCTTC.

The chain recombines TRBV5-1 with TRBJ2-3, with 8 nucleotides matching TRBD2. V was pared by 4 bases and J by 7 bases, with 11 bases of the junction left unmatched. The CDR3 has 15 amino acids. In germline, CDR1 is SGHRS, CDR2 YFSETQ. This CDR3 reads CASSVERESRNTQYF. As DNA, the CDR3 is TGCGCCAGCAGCGTGGAGCGGGAGTCACGGAATACGCAGTATTTT.

This sequence joins TRBV2 and TRBJ1-3; possible D gene TRBD1, 6 bases. The CDR3 is 14 amino acids. Germline CDR1 and CDR2: SNHLY and FYNNEI. V lost 8 bases and J lost 3, with 14 bases in between. In nucleotides, the CDR3 is TGTGCCAGCCGGGGACACCTAGATGGAAACACCATATATTTT. Its protein product is CASRGHLDGNTIYF. Variable domain in full (rest from reference TRBV2 and TRBJ1-3): EPEVTQTPSHQVTQMGQEVILRCVPISNHLYFYWYRQILGQKVEFLVSFYNNEISEKSEIFDDQFSVERPDGSNFTLKIRSTKLEDSAMYFCASRGHLDGNTIYFGEGSWLTVV.